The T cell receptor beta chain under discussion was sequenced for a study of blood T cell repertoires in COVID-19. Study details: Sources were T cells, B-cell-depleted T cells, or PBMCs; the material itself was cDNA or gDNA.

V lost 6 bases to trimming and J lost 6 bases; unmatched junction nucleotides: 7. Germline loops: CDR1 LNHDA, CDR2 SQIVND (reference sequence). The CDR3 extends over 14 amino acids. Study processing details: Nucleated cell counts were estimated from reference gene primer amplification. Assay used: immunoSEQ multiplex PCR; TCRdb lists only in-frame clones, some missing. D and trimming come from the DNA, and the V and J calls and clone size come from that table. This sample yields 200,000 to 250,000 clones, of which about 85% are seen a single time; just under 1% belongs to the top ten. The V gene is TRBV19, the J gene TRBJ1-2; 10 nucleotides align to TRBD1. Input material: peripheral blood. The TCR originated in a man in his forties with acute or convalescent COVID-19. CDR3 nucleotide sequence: TGTGCCAGTAGCCTCGACAGGGGGCGAGATGGCTACACCTTC. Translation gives CASSLDRGRDGYTF.